A single sample is the source of the 27 T cell receptor beta chains below, sequenced in a study of CD8+ T cells in alopecia areata. Treatment reported: oral pan-JAK inhibitor, 5-10 mg twice daily. RNA was extracted and reverse transcribed into cDNA as the sequencing template. Clones were read by immunoSEQ multiplex PCR, and TCRdb kept only the in-frame ones, dropping some. The sample lists 140,000 to 150,000 clones, less than 70% occurring once. Sequencing used CD8+ T cells sorted from blood, obtained at week 4, from a patient treated with tofacitinib. These receptors originate from a human donor with alopecia areata.

This chain joins TRBV30 and TRBJ1-2; D is ambiguous. Germline loops: CDR1 GTSNPN, CDR2 SVGIG (reference sequence). The CDR3 has 15 residues. Trimming cost V 5 bases and J 3 bases, with 19 bases left between them. CDR3 in DNA: TGTGCCTGGTTTCAGGAAAGCCCGTTGGACTATGGCTACACCTTC. It yields the protein CAWFQESPLDYGYTF.

The rearrangement links TRBV27 to TRBJ1-5; D unclear. CDR1 is MNHEY and CDR2 is SMNVEV in the germline V gene (reference sequence). This CDR3 spans 13 amino acids. V lost 6 bases and J lost 3, with 9 bases in between. Here the CDR3 DNA reads TGTGCCAGCAGCGGACGGATCAATCAGCCCCAGCATTTT. Amino acids: CASSGRINQPQHF.

The chain combines TRBV5-1 with TRBJ1-2, with D possibly being TRBD1 (5 bases). Germline V gives CDR1 SGHRS, CDR2 YFSETQ. The CDR3 spans 13 residues. With 0 bases removed from V and 4 bases from J, the gap between germline ends came to 7 bases. The CDR3 is CASSLDGTYGYTF. As DNA, the CDR3 is TGCGCCAGCAGCTTGGATGGGACCTATGGCTACACCTTC.

The CDR3 region is CASSEQGHNSPLHF. CDR3 DNA: TGTGCCAGCAGCGAACAGGGTCATAATTCACCCCTCCACTTT. The chain is built from TRBV6-5 and TRBJ1-6; D may be TRBD1 (6 bases). Trimming removed 6 bases at V and 5 bases at J, with 11 bases between. Germline values: CDR1 MNHEY, CDR2 SVGAGI. The CDR3 is 14 amino acids.

This clone has only one observation. This chain joins TRBV29-1 and TRBJ2-2; either TRBD1 or TRBD2 may fit D (6 bases each). Trimming took off 5 bases at V and 5 bases at J, with 9 bases between the two ends. There are 12 residues in the CDR3. The germline CDR1 and CDR2 sequences are SQVTM and ANQGSEA. The DNA for the CDR3 is TGCAGCGTTCGGGGGCCAACCGGGGAGCTGTTTTTT. It encodes CSVRGPTGELFF.

This chain joins TRBV13 and TRBJ2-7; D might be TRBD1 (5 bases). Germline V lookup: CDR1 PRHDT, CDR2 FYEKMQ (reference sequence). This CDR3 spans 14 amino acids. V gave up 0 bases and J gave up 2 bases, with 8 bases separating them. CDR3 in amino acids: CASSLGDITYEQYF. The CDR3 DNA sequence: TGTGCCAGCAGCTTAGGGGACATAACCTACGAGCAGTACTTC.

This clone was seen a few times. V gene TRBV30 combines with J gene TRBJ1-5, with D uncertain. Germline assignment: CDR1 GTSNPN and CDR2 SVGIG (reference sequence). The CDR3 spans 13 residues. The CDR3 protein is CGLGGLGNQPQHF. The CDR3, as DNA: TGTGGCCTGGGAGGGCTGGGCAATCAGCCCCAGCATTTT.

The gene calls are TRBV7-2 and TRBJ2-1; D gene unclear. The germline CDR1 and CDR2 sequences are SGHTA and FQGNSA. The ends were cut back, 1 base at V and 2 bases at J, with 9 bases in the middle. CDR3 length: 15 residues. The CDR3 bases are TGTGCCAGCAGCTTAGTTCTAGGCACCTACAATGAGCAGTTCTTC. Its protein product is CASSLVLGTYNEQFF.

The chain couples TRBV27 to TRBJ2-3; no clear D gene. The CDR3 length is 11 residues. V lost 8 bases and J lost 2, with 5 bases in between. Looked up from germline, CDR1 is MNHEY and CDR2 is SMNVEV (reference sequence). The CDR3 protein is CASRTTDTQYF. The CDR3 nucleotides read TGTGCCAGCCGGACCACAGATACGCAGTATTTT.

To note about this clone: Other DNA variants within this sample encode the same CDR3. V is TRBV6-1 and J is TRBJ1-2; D remains unclear. V was shortened by 2 bases and J by 5 bases, with 0 bases between the two germline ends. CDR3 size: 10 residues. Germline CDR1 is MNHNS and CDR2 is SASEGT. The CDR3 DNA follows: TGTGCCAGCAGTGAATATGGCTACACCTTC. Its protein is CASSEYGYTF.

The V and J genes are TRBV30 and TRBJ2-1; 7 bases agree with TRBD1. Germline V lookup: CDR1 GTSNPN, CDR2 SVGIG (reference sequence). This CDR3 comprises 17 residues. V shed 1 base, J shed 0 bases, and the junction held 9 bases outside the gene matches. CDR3 bases: TGTGCCTGGAGTGGATTGGGACAGCGGAGCTCCTACAATGAGCAGTTCTTC. This gives the protein CAWSGLGQRSSYNEQFF. Based on the CDR3 plus reference TRBV30 and TRBJ2-1, the full variable domain is SQTIHQWPATLVQPVGSPLSLECTVEGTSNPNLYWYRQAAGRGLQLLFYSVGIGQISSEVPQNLSASRPQDRQFILSSKKLLLSDSGFYLCAWSGLGQRSSYNEQFFGPGTRLTVL.

The rearrangement links TRBV18 to TRBJ2-7; 7 positions match TRBD1. The germline V gene encodes CDR1 KGHSH and CDR2 LQKENI. The J segment lost 3 bases and the V segment lost 6 bases, leaving 8 bases of the junction unmatched. CDR3 length equals 14 residues. The CDR3 DNA is TGTGCCAGCTCGCCTACAGGGGTCCTCTACGAGCAGTACTTC. It translates to CASSPTGVLYEQYF.

V is TRBV4-1 and J is TRBJ2-5; possible D gene TRBD1, 6 bases. The V gene's germline CDR1 is MGHRA and CDR2 YSYEKL. V was pared by 4 bases and J by 4 bases, with 16 bases between. The CDR3 runs to 15 residues. The DNA for the CDR3 is TGCGCCAGCAGCCCCCTGGACGGCAGGGGAGAGACCCAGTACTTC. Amino acid sequence: CASSPLDGRGETQYF.

The chain combines TRBV11-2 with TRBJ2-3, with 9 bases aligning to TRBD2. Germline V gene sequence: CDR1 SGHAT, CDR2 FQNNGV. Losses at the gene ends were 1 base for V and 1 base for J; bases not matched to a gene: 3. This CDR3 is 16 amino acids long. CDR3 residues: CASSLAASGGTDTQYF. The CDR3 DNA reads as TGTGCCAGCAGCTTAGCAGCTAGCGGGGGCACAGATACGCAGTATTTT.

V and J are TRBV9 and TRBJ2-7; 7 bases are a match to TRBD2. Germline V gene sequence: CDR1 SGDLS, CDR2 YYNGEE. J was trimmed by 3 bases and V by 4 bases; bases with no gene match: 7. The CDR3 runs to 14 residues. The CDR3 nucleotides are TGTGCCAGCAGCCCGGGGGGAAGGGGCTACGAGCAGTACTTC. This gives the protein CASSPGGRGYEQYF. Combining the CDR3 with reference TRBV9 and TRBJ2-7 gives the whole variable domain DSGVTQTPKHLITATGQRVTLRCSPRSGDLSVYWYQQSLDQGLQFLIQYYNGEERAKGNILERFSAQQFPDLHSELNLSSLELGDSALYFCASSPGGRGYEQYFGPGTRLTVT.

The chain joins TRBV27 to TRBJ1-2, with D perhaps matching TRBD1 (6 bases). The germline CDR1 and CDR2 sequences are MNHEY and SMNVEV (reference sequence). The CDR3 is 15 residues long. Trimming took off 4 bases at V and 4 bases at J, with 16 bases between the two ends. The CDR3 region is CASSSLGGLIYGYTF. Here the CDR3 DNA reads TGTGCCAGCAGTTCCCTTGGGGGGCTCATCTATGGCTACACCTTC.

The chain uses TRBV5-4 and TRBJ2-5; TRBD1 matches 7 bases. V trimming: 2 bases; J trimming: 5 bases; junction bases outside the gene matches: 3. The CDR3 has 13 amino acids. Per germline, CDR1 SGHNT and CDR2 YYREEE (reference sequence). The CDR3, as DNA: TGTGCCAGCAGCTTCGACAGGGCCGAGACCCAGTACTTC. This encodes CASSFDRAETQYF.

This clone was picked up a small number of times. This chain uses TRBV28 with TRBJ2-3; D might be TRBD2 (5 bases). CDR1 is MDHEN, CDR2 SYDVKM, per germline. V gave up 5 bases and J gave up 0 bases, with 9 bases separating them. This CDR3 contains 14 residues. This chain's CDR3 is CASSIGLSTDTQYF. The CDR3 DNA reads as TGTGCCAGCAGTATAGGACTGAGCACAGATACGCAGTATTTT.

The V and J genes are TRBV5-6 and TRBJ2-7; 9 nucleotides match TRBD1. The CDR3 totals 16 residues. The germline V gene has CDR1 SGHDT and CDR2 YYEEEE. The trim removed 3 bases at V and 4 bases at J, leaving 11 bases unmatched. CDR3 region: CASSYYAGQGVYEQYF. CDR3 bases: TGTGCCAGCAGCTACTACGCGGGACAGGGTGTATACGAGCAGTACTTC.

This chain links TRBV29-1 with TRBJ1-1; TRBD1 agrees at 10 bases. The germline V gene has CDR1 SQVTM and CDR2 ANQGSEA. The CDR3 spans 14 residues. Trimming removed 4 bases from V and 8 bases from J; junction bases left unmatched: 10. CDR3 sequence: CSVAGDRGHGEAFF. The CDR3 DNA follows: TGCAGCGTTGCCGGGGACAGGGGTCACGGGGAAGCTTTCTTT.

The CDR3 nucleotides are TGTGCCACCAGCGGGGGACAGGGTCACGAGCAGTACTTC. The encoded protein is CATSGGQGHEQYF. The V gene is TRBV15, the J gene TRBJ2-7; TRBD1 matches 9 bases. The germline gives CDR1 LNHNV, CDR2 YYDKDF (reference sequence). This CDR3 is built from 13 residues. Trimming took 5 bases from V and 5 from J; bases not matched to a gene: 4.

The chain couples TRBV27 to TRBJ2-7; 9 bases are a match to TRBD1. V lost 6 bases to trimming and J lost 4 bases; unmatched junction nucleotides: 10. Germline values: CDR1 MNHEY, CDR2 SMNVEV (reference sequence). The CDR3 sequence is 15 residues long. CDR3 in amino acids: CASSWDRERGYEQYF. CDR3 nucleotide sequence: TGTGCCAGCAGCTGGGACAGGGAGAGAGGGTACGAGCAGTACTTC.

This clone was seen a few times. This chain joins TRBV7-3 and TRBJ1-2; TRBD1 matches 7 bases. Germline CDR1 reads SGHTA; CDR2 reads FQGTGA. The CDR3 totals 16 residues. The junction had 9 bases not matched to a gene; V was cut back by 1 base and J by 4 bases. The CDR3 spells CASSLIRRGLSYGYTF. The CDR3 DNA sequence: TGTGCCAGCAGCTTAATCCGAAGGGGGCTTAGCTATGGCTACACCTTC.

The rearrangement joins TRBV13 to TRBJ2-5, with 7 bases identical to TRBD2. This CDR3 spans 15 amino acids. Germline loops: CDR1 PRHDT, CDR2 FYEKMQ (reference sequence). The trim removed 5 bases at V and 0 bases at J, leaving 6 bases unmatched. CDR3: CASSAAGLNQETQYF. CDR3 DNA: TGTGCCAGCAGCGCCGCGGGACTAAACCAAGAGACCCAGTACTTC.

V and J are TRBV29-1 and TRBJ2-7; the match to TRBD1 covers 8 bases. J was trimmed by 3 bases and V by 7 bases; bases with no gene match: 8. CDR1 and CDR2 from the germline V gene are SQVTM and ANQGSEA. The CDR3 has 13 amino acids. The CDR3 coding sequence is TGCAGCGCGAGAGGGGGACAGGACTACGAGCAGTACTTC. It codes for CSARGGQDYEQYF.

CDR3 bases: TGCAGCGTTGAAGACCAAACTCTTAACTATGGCTACACCTTC. Amino acids: CSVEDQTLNYGYTF. The chain is built from TRBV29-1 and TRBJ1-2; D unresolved. CDR1 is SQVTM, CDR2 ANQGSEA, per germline. V was shortened by 0 bases and J by 1 base, with 9 bases between the two germline ends. This CDR3 is 14 amino acids long.

The rearrangement uses TRBV7-8 and TRBJ2-1; TRBD2 is a possible D gene (7 bases). CDR1 is SGHVS and CDR2 is FQNEAQ in the germline V gene. The CDR3 has 14 amino acids. V was clipped by 5 bases and J by 12 bases, with 20 bases between them. CDR3 bases: TGTGCCAGCAGCGCCGTCCGGGTCCGGGGGGCGCAGTTCTTC. Its translation: CASSAVRVRGAQFF.